Given below is one TCR beta chain in context. Antigen specificity is unknown. This entry belongs to a study of CD8+ T cells in alopecia areata. Findings and limits, study-wide: Compared with mice, patients displayed less clear TCR sharing, possibly for HLA-related reasons.

RNA extraction and reverse transcription yielded cDNA as sequencing template. The data were produced by immunoSEQ multiplex PCR, yet TCRdb's version contains in-frame clones alone and is incomplete. The sample holds around 180,000 clones, roughly 60% seen once. CDR1 and CDR2 (germline): WSHSY, SAAADI. CDR3 size: 16 residues. V was shortened by 8 bases and J by 2 bases, with 16 bases between the two germline ends. As for treatment: oral pan-JAK inhibitor, 5-10 mg twice daily. Collected material from alopecia areata patients comprised lesional scalp punch biopsies and peripheral blood. The sequence was obtained from a human donor with alopecia areata. This specimen was CD4+ T cells sorted from blood, taken at week 24, from a patient treated with tofacitinib. V is TRBV10-2 and J is TRBJ2-6; D is undetermined. CDR3 DNA sequence: TGCGCCAGCCGAGCTTTTTCCGGCCCTGGGGCCAACGTCCTGACTTTC. This gives the protein CASRAFSGPGANVLTF.